The 3 T cell receptor beta chains below come from one sample, sequenced in a study of vaccination and CD4 T cells after COVID-19. The study sequenced cultured CD4+ T cell DNA using the Oncomine TCR Beta short-read assay. TCRdb fed the PCR reads into MiXCR, producing one record per CDR3 protein. The sample contains under 20,000 distinct CDR3 sequences, roughly three fifths of which appear only once. These receptors have no known antigen. As to treatment: roughly nine-day PBMC culture with coronavirus spike peptide pools or control peptides (ViraFEST assay). The source material was CD4+ T cells from blood, cultured in vitro. These receptors all come from a human donor who had recovered from COVID-19.

This chain uses TRBV12-3 or TRBV12-4 with TRBJ2-1; D remains ambiguous. This CDR3 region has 15 residues. Trimming left V 5 bases short and J 5 bases short, with 16 bases between. CDR3 in amino acids: CASSPGPVRNNEQFF. The CDR3 nucleotides are TGTGCCAGCAGTCCCGGGCCTGTTAGGAACAATGAGCAGTTCTTC.

The chain employs TRBV20-1 and TRBJ1-4; TRBD1 is a possible D gene (5 bases). CDR1 is DFQATT and CDR2 is SNEGSKA in the germline V gene (reference sequence). V gave up 6 bases and J gave up 8 bases, with 13 bases separating them. The CDR3 runs to 12 residues. In DNA form, the CDR3 reads TGCAGTGCCCTTGGACGGGGGGAAAAACTGTTTTTT. It translates to CSALGRGEKLFF.

This clonotype was observed a handful of times. This chain links TRBV7-9 with TRBJ1-6; TRBD1 is a possible D gene (5 bases). This CDR3 comprises 16 residues. In germline, CDR1 is SEHNR, CDR2 FQNEAQ (reference sequence). Trimming took off 5 bases at V and 4 bases at J, with 15 bases between the two ends. This CDR3 reads CASSHSGGGYNSPLHF. The CDR3 DNA is TGTGCCAGCAGCCATTCCGGGGGGGGGTATAATTCACCCCTCCACTTT. Full variable domain (missing parts from reference TRBV7-9 and TRBJ1-6): DTGVSQNPRHKITKRGQNVTFRCDPISEHNRLYWYRQTLGQGPEFLTYFQNEAQLEKSRLLSDRFSAERPKGSFSTLEIQRTEQGDSAMYLCASSHSGGGYNSPLHFGNGTRLTVT.